This record concerns one T cell receptor beta chain sequence. Donors were treated with nivolumab, ipilimumab, aspirin, and low-dose cyclophosphamide and radiotherapy. The source of the sample is a study of low-dose radiotherapy and immunotherapy resistance in tumors. Trimming removed 11 bases from V and 0 bases from J; junction bases left unmatched: 6. The CDR3 totals 13 residues. Germline V gene lookup returns CDR1 ENHRY and CDR2 SYGVKD. Gene-specific TRAV and TRBV primers were used for first-strand cDNA, covering alpha and beta chains. TCRs underwent 15 to 25 PCR cycles of amplification with a constant-region primer and V-primer adapter. TCRdb recomputed calls from the reads with MiXCR, one row per CDR3 protein. The data contain 7,000 to 9,000 distinct CDR3 sequences, around 80% of them seen just once; the ten biggest clones take up approximately 6.3%.

This receptor was obtained from a human donor with advanced metastatic prostate, ovarian, gallbladder or colorectal cancer (not recorded which). This table probably holds off-target reads from a library built for another chain. The rearrangement joins TRBV10-3 to TRBJ2-7; 8 bases are shared with TRBD2. The CDR3 region has the DNA TGTGCCTTAGGGCGGGGGGACTCCTACGAGCAGTACTTC. It encodes CALGRGDSYEQYF.